The 25 T cell receptor beta chains reported below all come from one sample, sequenced in a study of T cell repertoires in cytomegalovirus infection. Each CDR3 protein gets one entry after TCRdb re-called the reads with MiXCR. The sample lists approximately 180,000 distinct CDR3 sequences, roughly a fifth occurring once. Input material: PBMCs. The source is a human donor in good health (CMV status not recorded). Some clones in this sample may be carry-over from other donors' samples.

This clonotype has more than one count but fewer than ten. The rearrangement joins TRBV4-1 to TRBJ2-4; 7 nucleotides agree with TRBD1. Germline lookup yields CDR1 MGHRA and CDR2 YSYEKL. This CDR3 comprises 15 residues. With 0 bases clipped from V and 7 bases from J, the junction kept 6 bases outside the gene matches. The CDR3 DNA is TGCGCCAGCAGCCAAGATCAGGGGGTGATTAACATTCAGTACTTC. Its protein is CASSQDQGVINIQYF.

The rearrangement links TRBV5-1 to TRBJ2-3; D is ambiguous. CDR3 size: 14 residues. Looked up from germline, CDR1 is SGHRS and CDR2 is YFSETQ. V lost 0 bases to trimming and J lost 5 bases, with 10 bases between them. The CDR3 loop reads CASSLARSGDTQYF. In DNA, the CDR3 is TGCGCCAGCAGCTTGGCGAGATCGGGAGATACGCAGTATTTT.

This clonotype was found many times. The chain combines TRBV7-8 with TRBJ1-5; 9 nucleotides align to TRBD1. V lost 2 bases and J lost 1; bases outside the gene matches: 3. The CDR3 length is 16 residues. CDR1 is SGHVS and CDR2 is FQNEAQ in the germline V gene. Here the CDR3 reads CASSLYGQGSNQPQHF. The CDR3 region has the DNA TGTGCCAGCAGCTTATACGGACAGGGGAGCAATCAGCCCCAGCATTTT.

The chain carries TRBV19 and TRBJ1-5; tentatively, D is TRBD1 (6 bases). Germline CDR1 and CDR2: LNHDA and SQIVND (reference sequence). The V end was cut by 5 bases, the J end by 1 base, with 12 bases between. The CDR3 has 15 residues. The CDR3 DNA is TGTGCCAGTAGTTCCAGGGGCGCCAGCAATCAGCCCCAGCATTTT. Translating gives CASSSRGASNQPQHF.

This clonotype was observed many times. This chain links TRBV7-6 with TRBJ2-1; 8 nucleotides line up with TRBD2. V shed 5 bases and J 4 bases; nucleotides not matched to a gene: 7. Germline lookup yields CDR1 SGHVS and CDR2 FNYEAQ. The CDR3 is 15 residues long. The CDR3 coding sequence is TGTGCCAGCAGCAGACGACTAGCGCAATACAATGAGCAGTTCTTC. The encoded protein is CASSRRLAQYNEQFF. The variable domain in full, completed from reference TRBV7-6 and TRBJ2-1, reads GAGVSQSPRYKVTKRGQDVALRCDPISGHVSLYWYRQALGQGPEFLTYFNYEAQQDKSGLPNDRFSAERPEGSISTLTIQRTEQRDSAMYRCASSRRLAQYNEQFFGPGTRLTVL.

This clonotype was seen at least ten times. This chain connects TRBV6-5 to TRBJ1-1, with TRBD1 matching 7 bases. CDR3 length: 15 amino acids. Germline CDR1 and CDR2: MNHEY and SVGAGI. V dropped 3 bases and J dropped 6; count of bases not matched to a gene: 10. CDR3 sequence reads: CASSYPGGSVPEAFF. CDR3 sequence (DNA): TGTGCCAGCAGTTATCCAGGGGGATCGGTCCCTGAAGCTTTCTTT.

This clonotype was seen a few times. The CDR3 DNA is TGTGCCAGCAGAAAAGGATTGGAGAGCTCCTACGAGCAGTACTTC. It is translated as CASRKGLESSYEQYF. The chain employs TRBV3-1 and TRBJ2-7, with D unclear. V was cut by 6 bases and J by 0 bases, with 15 bases left in between. Germline CDR1 reads LGHDT; CDR2 reads YNNKEL (reference sequence). This CDR3 is built from 15 residues.

This clonotype has a handful of counts. As DNA, the CDR3 is TGTGCCAGCAGTTTAGCGTTCGAGGGTGGCTATGGCTACACCTTC. It specifies CASSLAFEGGYGYTF. The genes are TRBV12-3 or TRBV12-4 and TRBJ1-2; D gene ambiguous. This CDR3 has 15 residues. V was clipped by 0 bases and J by 4 bases, with 12 bases between them.

This clonotype was observed a handful of times. The genes are TRBV12-3 or TRBV12-4 and TRBJ1-1; TRBD1 matches 7 bases. Trimming removed 3 bases from V and 6 bases from J; junction bases left unmatched: 10. The CDR3 totals 15 residues. CDR3 in DNA: TGTGCCAGCAGTTTCGGCGCAGGGGGAACGTCTGAAGCTTTCTTT. It codes for CASSFGAGGTSEAFF.

This clonotype was recorded many times. The chain couples TRBV4-2 to TRBJ2-1; the D call may be TRBD1 or TRBD2 (5 bases each). Germline-derived CDR1 and CDR2 are LGHNA and YNFKEQ. The V end was cut by 1 base, the J end by 2 bases, with 6 bases between. CDR3 length: 14 amino acids. CDR3 coding DNA: TGTGCCAGCAGCCAAGGGGGACCCTACAATGAGCAGTTCTTC. This sequence encodes CASSQGGPYNEQFF.

This clonotype was recorded many times. The rearrangement uses TRBV27 and TRBJ1-2; TRBD1 matches at 10 bases. V gave up 6 bases and J gave up 6 bases; unmatched junction bases: 4. Germline assignment: CDR1 MNHEY and CDR2 SMNVEV (reference sequence). This CDR3 region has 13 residues. The CDR3 sequence: CASRKTGGDGYTF. The CDR3 bases are TGTGCCAGCAGAAAGACAGGGGGCGATGGCTACACCTTC.

The V call is TRBV2, the J call TRBJ2-5, with unresolved D. The CDR3 is made up of 14 amino acids. V was cut by 4 bases and J by 2 bases, with 11 bases left in between. CDR1 SNHLY and CDR2 FYNNEI come from the germline V gene. The CDR3: CASSVGRIQETQYF. The CDR3 DNA reads TGTGCCAGCAGTGTGGGCAGAATACAAGAGACCCAGTACTTC.

The V and J genes are TRBV6-6 and TRBJ2-7, with 9 bases fitting TRBD2. From germline, CDR1 is MNHNY and CDR2 SVGAGI (reference sequence). The CDR3 runs 17 residues. V lost 4 bases and J lost 4; bases outside the gene matches: 14. The CDR3 DNA is TGTGCCAGCAGTTCCTCTGGCCTAGCGGGGTCACAATACGAGCAGTACTTC. Protein product: CASSSSGLAGSQYEQYF.

This clonotype appeared a few times. The chain links TRBV6-2 or TRBV6-3 to TRBJ2-1, with D uncertain. The CDR3 loop spans 12 amino acids. V shed 4 bases and J shed 10 bases, with 11 bases lying between them. Germline assignment: CDR1 MNHEY and CDR2 SVGEGT. This CDR3 reads CASSFGRREQFF. For the CDR3, the DNA is TGTGCCAGCAGTTTCGGACGGAGAGAGCAGTTCTTC.

This chain connects TRBV6-2 or TRBV6-3 to TRBJ1-1; D remains ambiguous. The CDR3 has 13 amino acids. Germline V gene sequence: CDR1 MNHEY, CDR2 SVGEGT. With 6 bases removed from V and 1 base from J, the gap between germline ends came to 9 bases. The CDR3 is CASRIRGNTEAFF. CDR3 nucleotides: TGTGCCAGCAGGATTCGGGGGAACACTGAAGCTTTCTTT.

Remarks on this clonotype: A read error may produce the germline difference seen at one junction end. This chain uses TRBV5-3 with TRBJ2-2; D unresolved. TRBV5-3 is given ORF status, its function remaining uncertain. The CDR3 is 17 residues long. DNA of the CDR3: TGTGCCAGCAGCTTGAAGACGGCTTGGCTGTTGGCCGGGGAGCTGTTTTTT. This encodes CASSLKTAWLLAGELFF.

Many counts were recorded for this clonotype. The rearrangement uses TRBV7-3 and TRBJ2-1; TRBD2 aligns across 11 bases. The CDR3 has 16 amino acids. Germline values: CDR1 SGHTA, CDR2 FQGTGA. V dropped 4 bases and J dropped 8; count of bases not matched to a gene: 10. The CDR3 region is CASSSQPGLAVDEQFF. CDR3 coding DNA: TGTGCCAGCAGCTCTCAACCGGGACTAGCGGTCGATGAGCAGTTCTTC. The full variable domain, in which reference TRBV7-3 and TRBJ2-1 provide the parts outside the CDR3, is GAGVSQTPSNKVTEKGKYVELRCDPISGHTALYWYRQSLGQGPEFLIYFQGTGAADDSGLPNDRFFAVRPEGSVSTLKIQRTERGDSAVYLCASSSQPGLAVDEQFFGPGTRLTVL.

This clonotype was found a few times. The chain recombines TRBV7-2 with TRBJ1-2; a possible D gene is TRBD1 (5 bases). V was trimmed by 1 base and J by 4 bases, leaving 13 bases between them. The CDR3 runs 15 residues. Germline lookup yields CDR1 SGHTA and CDR2 FQGNSA. This chain's CDR3 is CASSLVPQGGYGYTF. CDR3 DNA: TGTGCCAGCAGCTTAGTTCCCCAGGGCGGCTATGGCTACACCTTC.

The table lists this clonotype with many counts. The chain couples TRBV7-6 to TRBJ2-3; a possible D gene is TRBD1 (5 bases). This CDR3 comprises 16 residues. Germline V lookup: CDR1 SGHVS, CDR2 FNYEAQ. The V and J ends lost 1 base and 6 bases respectively, with 17 bases between them. As DNA, the CDR3 is TGTGCCAGCAGCTTAGTTGAGAAAGGGGTCGCCGATACGCAGTATTTT. Protein sequence: CASSLVEKGVADTQYF.

This clonotype was counted many times. The chain combines TRBV20-1 with TRBJ2-3; D may correspond to TRBD1 or TRBD2 (6 bases each). This CDR3 has 18 amino acids. V dropped 3 bases and J dropped 0 bases, with 22 bases sitting between them. Germline V gene lookup returns CDR1 DFQATT and CDR2 SNEGSKA (reference sequence). The CDR3 sequence: CSARDLLGGVTSTDTQYF. DNA of the CDR3: TGCAGTGCTAGGGACCTATTGGGGGGCGTTACTAGCACAGATACGCAGTATTTT.

This chain joins TRBV20-1 and TRBJ2-7, with 9 bases fitting TRBD2. The J segment lost 6 bases and the V segment lost 4 bases, leaving 19 bases of the junction unmatched. The germline V gene encodes CDR1 DFQATT and CDR2 SNEGSKA (reference sequence). The CDR3 extends over 17 amino acids. The CDR3 sequence is CSATGPPLSGRGSEQYF. In DNA, the CDR3 is TGCAGTGCTACAGGCCCTCCTCTTAGCGGGAGAGGGAGCGAGCAGTACTTC.

This chain uses TRBV29-1 with TRBJ2-1, with 7 bases matching TRBD2. V dropped 4 bases and J dropped 6; count of bases not matched to a gene: 9. There are 14 residues in the CDR3. Per the germline V gene, CDR1 is SQVTM and CDR2 is ANQGSEA. The CDR3 nucleotides read TGCAGCGTTGGATCTAGCGGAAACCTCAATGAGCAGTTCTTC. It translates to CSVGSSGNLNEQFF.

The J gene is TRBJ2-1, the V gene TRBV28; D is perhaps TRBD2 (6 bases). Trimming stripped 6 bases from V and 13 bases from J, with 19 bases between. CDR1 is MDHEN and CDR2 is SYDVKM in the germline V gene. The CDR3 spans 13 residues. The CDR3 DNA sequence: TGTGCCAGCAGCACTCAGTCTAGCGATATTCAGTTCTTC. This codes for CASSTQSSDIQFF.

This clonotype was picked up a small number of times. V and J are TRBV12-3 or TRBV12-4 and TRBJ1-5, with a tentative D call TRBD1 (5 bases). The CDR3 loop spans 14 amino acids. Trimming left V 5 bases short and J 7 bases short, with 15 bases between. The CDR3: CASSHPGPEQPQHF. The CDR3 DNA sequence: TGTGCCAGCAGTCACCCGGGGCCAGAACAGCCCCAGCATTTT.

This clonotype was observed many times. This chain connects TRBV7-6 to TRBJ2-5; no definite D call. V lost 1 base to trimming and J lost 5 bases, with 5 bases between them. This CDR3 region has 12 residues. CDR1 is SGHVS and CDR2 is FNYEAQ in the germline V gene. The CDR3 reads CASSLVRETQYF. The CDR3 DNA reads as TGTGCCAGCAGCTTAGTCAGGGAGACCCAGTACTTC.